This TCR beta chain derives from a study of Tregs in tolerant kidney transplant recipients. General study points: Tolerant patients' donor-specific Tregs expanded beyond overall Tregs, suggesting antigen-driven growth. Expanding Tregs on activated donor B cells appeared to best identify donor-specific TCRbeta clones. Nucleotide sequences could not be compared across some patients' samples due to primer changes.

Method: immunoSEQ multiplex PCR; TCRdb's copy keeps in-frame clones and lacks some. The profile shows about 110,000 clones, around 90% of them singletons. This CDR3 has 14 amino acids. Germline assignment: CDR1 ENHRY and CDR2 SYGVKD. V was clipped by 5 bases and J by 4 bases; unmatched bases: 7. For this clone: Its target is not known.

The starting material was CD4+ T cells from blood, obtained before the transplant. The chain joins TRBV10-3 to TRBJ1-1; the match to TRBD1 covers 7 bases. The sequence came from a human donor who received a combined kidney and bone marrow transplant. CDR3 residues: CAISHDRAGTEAFF. In nucleotides, the CDR3 is TGTGCCATCAGTCACGACAGGGCGGGCACTGAAGCTTTCTTT.